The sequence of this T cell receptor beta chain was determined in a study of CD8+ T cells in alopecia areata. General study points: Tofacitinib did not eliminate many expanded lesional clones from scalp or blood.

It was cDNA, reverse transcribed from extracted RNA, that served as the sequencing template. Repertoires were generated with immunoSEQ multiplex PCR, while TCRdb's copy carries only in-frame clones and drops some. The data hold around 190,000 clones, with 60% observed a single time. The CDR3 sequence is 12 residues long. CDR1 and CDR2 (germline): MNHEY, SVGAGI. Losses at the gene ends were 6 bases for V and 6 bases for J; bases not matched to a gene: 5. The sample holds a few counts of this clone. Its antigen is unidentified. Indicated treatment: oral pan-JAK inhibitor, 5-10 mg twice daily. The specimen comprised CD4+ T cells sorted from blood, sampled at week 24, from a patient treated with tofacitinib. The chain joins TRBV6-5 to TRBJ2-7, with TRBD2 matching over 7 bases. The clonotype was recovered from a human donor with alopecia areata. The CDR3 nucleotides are TGTGCCAGCAGCGGCCCGGGAGGCGAGCAGTACTTC. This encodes CASSGPGGEQYF.